This note documents a single TCR beta chain sequence. Method: immunoSEQ multiplex PCR; TCRdb's copy keeps in-frame clones and lacks some. The sample yields a few hundred thousand clones, approximately 77% seen once. This specimen belongs to a study of blood T cell repertoires in COVID-19. Study as a whole: The analysed material was cDNA or gDNA that came from T cells, B-cell-depleted T cells, or PBMCs.

Trimming stripped 2 bases from V and 4 bases from J, with 21 bases between. CDR1 is GTSNPN and CDR2 is SVGIG in the germline V gene (reference sequence). The CDR3 loop spans 16 amino acids. The receptor comes from a woman aged 18 to 35 with acute or convalescent COVID-19. Sequenced material: peripheral blood. The genes are TRBV30 and TRBJ2-7; D unclear. Here the CDR3 reads CAWSPSGAGRKYEQYF. The CDR3 DNA follows: TGTGCCTGGAGTCCCTCCGGTGCAGGTAGGAAATACGAGCAGTACTTC.